These T cell receptor beta chains were read from a single sample in a study of blood T cells in healthy people across ages. TCRdb re-analysed the 5' RACE reads in MiXCR, keeping a single row per CDR3 protein. The sample shows over 1,200,000 distinct CDR3 sequences, approximately 59% of them seen only once. The sample consisted of blood. These receptors were collected from a man in his late teens or twenties in good health. The CDR3 runs from the conserved cysteine through the conserved F or W. Each record gives: J gene, V gene, D gene, CDR3 protein. D genes are given only for firm matches.

J: TRBJ2-1
V: TRBV27
D: NA
CDR3: CASSFEGGNKWNEQFF

J: TRBJ1-2
V: TRBV7-9
D: NA
CDR3: CASSLAELGDYGYTF

J: NA
V: TRBV25-1
D: TRBD1
CDR3: CASSELGTADEQYF

J: TRBJ2-1
V: TRBV7-9
D: NA
CDR3: CASVLDRVNEQFF

J: TRBJ1-2
V: TRBV12-3/TRBV12-4
D: NA
CDR3: CASTPLAISNYGYTF

J: TRBJ2-5
V: TRBV2
D: NA
CDR3: CARRDGGGAQYF

J: TRBJ1-2
V: TRBV4-1
D: TRBD1
CDR3: CASSPHTGTGAYGYTF

J: TRBJ2-4
V: TRBV6-1
D: TRBD2
CDR3: CATIKTGTSGSKNIQYF

J: TRBJ2-3
V: TRBV6-5
D: NA
CDR3: CASSYLSNTDTQYF

J: TRBJ2-7
V: TRBV12-3/TRBV12-4
D: NA
CDR3: CASSLFTLTGPLYEQYF

J: TRBJ2-7
V: TRBV4-1
D: NA
CDR3: CASSQGPGETYEQYF

J: TRBJ2-7
V: TRBV6-5
D: NA
CDR3: CASSYDPAYEQYF

J: TRBJ1-2
V: TRBV6-6
D: NA
CDR3: CASSYTGGNDYGYTF

J: TRBJ2-7
V: TRBV11-3
D: TRBD1
CDR3: CASSAGTGDHEQYF

J: TRBJ2-5
V: TRBV6-5
D: TRBD2
CDR3: CASRPGLAGEDEQYF